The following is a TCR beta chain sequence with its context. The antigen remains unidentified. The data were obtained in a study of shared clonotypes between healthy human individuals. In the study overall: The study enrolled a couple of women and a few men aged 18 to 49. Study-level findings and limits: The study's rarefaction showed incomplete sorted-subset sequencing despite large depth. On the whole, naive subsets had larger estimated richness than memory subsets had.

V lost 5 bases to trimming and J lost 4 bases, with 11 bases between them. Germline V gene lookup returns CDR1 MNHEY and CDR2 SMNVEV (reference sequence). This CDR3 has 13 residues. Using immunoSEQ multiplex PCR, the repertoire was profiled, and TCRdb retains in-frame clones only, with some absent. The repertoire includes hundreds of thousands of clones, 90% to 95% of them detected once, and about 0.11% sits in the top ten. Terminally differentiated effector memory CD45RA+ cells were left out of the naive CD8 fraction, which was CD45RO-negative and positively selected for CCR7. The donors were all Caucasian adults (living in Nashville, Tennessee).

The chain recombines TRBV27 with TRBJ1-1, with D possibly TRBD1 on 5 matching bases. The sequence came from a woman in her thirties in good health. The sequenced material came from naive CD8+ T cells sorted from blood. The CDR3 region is CASSPGSVTEAFF. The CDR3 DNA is TGTGCCAGCAGTCCAGGGTCGGTCACTGAAGCTTTCTTT.